What follows is one TCR beta chain and its context. This sample is drawn from a study of Ad26.COV2.S vaccination and SARS-CoV-2 variants. Germline V CDR1 and CDR2: SGHRS, YFSETQ. Trimming removed 4 bases at V and 3 bases at J, with 11 bases between. CDR3 length: 13 residues. This table comes from immunoSEQ multiplex PCR, and its TCRdb copy is limited to in-frame clones, with some not included. The sample holds about 680,000 clones, about 89% seen once. Treatment specified: some 19 received Ad26.COV2.S at low or high dose, single or two shots; about 5 received placebo; per-sample allocation not given. Samples came from day 63 after the first vaccine or placebo injection.

This chain uses TRBV5-1 with TRBJ2-7; D unclear. The clonotype comes from a person aged 18-60 years who received the Ad26.COV2.S COVID-19 vaccine or a placebo. This material consisted of peripheral blood, taken in a trial of Ad26.COV2.S vaccine versus placebo. The CDR3 nucleotides are TGCGCCAGCAGCGCCTACCTGAACTACGAGCAGTACTTC. Residues: CASSAYLNYEQYF.